The 28 T cell receptor beta chains below all came from one sample that was sequenced in a study of T-cell reconstitution after alpha-beta-depleted transplantation in children. Unique molecular identifiers were used in preparing the TCRbeta library. TCRdb fed the PCR reads into MiXCR, producing one record per CDR3 protein. The repertoire holds 600,000 or so distinct CDR3 sequences, with 23% as singletons. Sequences were derived from PBMCs, mostly from graft donor cells, sampled 360 days after TCRalphabeta/CD19-depleted stem cell transplant. These TCRs come from a boy younger than two who had a stem cell transplant for acute myeloid leukemia, so the T cells may come from the graft donor.

The chain employs TRBV20-1 and TRBJ2-7, with 9 bases fitting TRBD1. Trimming at V came to 1 base and at J to 7 bases, leaving 8 bases not matched to a gene. The CDR3 has 14 amino acids. The germline CDR1 and CDR2 sequences are DFQATT and SNEGSKA (reference sequence). CDR3 nucleotides: TGCAGTGCTAGAGCTACCCGGGACAGGGTTGAGCAGTACGTC. Protein: CSARATRDRVEQYV.

There are many counts of this clonotype. This chain uses TRBV10-3 with TRBJ2-5, with TRBD2 matching over 12 bases. Germline V gene lookup returns CDR1 ENHRY and CDR2 SYGVKD. Trimming at V came to 0 bases and at J to 5 bases, leaving 1 base not matched to a gene. The CDR3 is 15 amino acids. The CDR3 region is CAISESGLAGETQYF. The CDR3 region has the DNA TGTGCCATCAGTGAGTCTGGACTAGCGGGGGAGACCCAGTACTTC.

The chain employs TRBV29-1 and TRBJ2-5, with 8 nucleotides matching TRBD2. V was clipped by 1 base and J by 2 bases; unmatched bases: 3. The CDR3 contains 14 residues. CDR1 SQVTM and CDR2 ANQGSEA come from the germline V gene. Written as DNA, the CDR3 is TGCAGCGTTGAAGCTCGACTAGCGCAAGAGACCCAGTACTTC. Amino acid sequence: CSVEARLAQETQYF.

CDR3 region: CASSKMGQQQYF. CDR3 sequence (DNA): TGTGCCAGCAGCAAAATGGGGCAACAGCAGTACTTC. The chain is built from TRBV21-1 and TRBJ2-7; the DNA was not used to check the table's D call, TRBD1. TRBV21-1 is marked as a pseudogene. This CDR3 contains 12 residues.

In this sample, this clonotype turned up a few times. The genes are TRBV18 and TRBJ2-1; 11 nucleotides line up with TRBD2. Germline-derived CDR1 and CDR2 are KGHSH and LQKENI. V shed 2 bases and J 0 bases; nucleotides not matched to a gene: 9. The CDR3 runs to 19 residues. The CDR3, as DNA: TGTGCCAGCTCACCAGGGTCGCCCACTAGCGGGGGCTCCTACAATGAGCAGTTCTTC. It is translated as CASSPGSPTSGGSYNEQFF.

This clonotype was seen more than once but under ten times. CDR3 DNA: TGTGCCAGCAGTTTTCGGACAGGGGGAGCAGATACGCAGTATTTT. As protein: CASSFRTGGADTQYF. The V gene is TRBV12-3 or TRBV12-4, the J gene TRBJ2-3; 10 bases line up with TRBD1. V lost 3 bases, J lost 4 bases, and 4 bases stayed unmatched. This CDR3 region has 15 residues.

The chain combines TRBV6-2 or TRBV6-3 with TRBJ2-7; a weak D match, TRBD2 (6 bases). The CDR3 runs to 16 residues. The V end lost 6 bases, the J end lost 7 bases, and 25 bases lay between the germline ends. CDR1 is MNHEY and CDR2 is SVGEGT in the germline V gene. CDR3 DNA: TGTGCCAGCAGCCTAACGGTTCGGGACTCGCCATGGGAGCAGTACTTC. It specifies CASSLTVRDSPWEQYF.

This clonotype has ten or more counts. The chain combines TRBV4-1 with TRBJ2-1, with D perhaps assigned TRBD1 or TRBD2 (5 bases each). The CDR3 totals 13 residues. Trimming removed 1 base from V and 7 bases from J, with 8 bases in between. The V gene's germline CDR1 is MGHRA and CDR2 YSYEKL. CDR3 sequence: CASSQVRENEQFF. The CDR3 nucleotides are TGCGCCAGCAGCCAAGTCAGGGAGAATGAGCAGTTCTTC.

The chain is built from TRBV9 and TRBJ2-1, with 13 positions matching TRBD2. The junction had 1 base not matched to a gene; V was cut back by 7 bases and J by 6 bases. This CDR3 has 13 residues. Germline V gene lookup returns CDR1 SGDLS and CDR2 YYNGEE. In nucleotides, the CDR3 is TGTGCCAGCGGACTAGCGGGGGTCAATGAGCAGTTCTTC. Translation: CASGLAGVNEQFF. The variable domain in full, with the rest retrieved from reference TRBV9 and TRBJ2-1, is DSGVTQTPKHLITATGQRVTLRCSPRSGDLSVYWYQQSLDQGLQFLIQYYNGEERAKGNILERFSAQQFPDLHSELNLSSLELGDSALYFCASGLAGVNEQFFGPGTRLTVL.

The gene calls are TRBV4-3 and TRBJ2-3, with 10 nucleotides matching TRBD2. The V gene's germline CDR1 is LGHNA and CDR2 YSLEER. V shed 3 bases and J 3 bases; nucleotides not matched to a gene: 6. This CDR3 comprises 16 residues. CDR3 sequence (DNA): TGCGCCAGCAGCCAGGCTAGCGGGGGTAGAACAGATACGCAGTATTTT. Its translation is CASSQASGGRTDTQYF.

This clonotype was found many times. The rearrangement uses TRBV6-5 and TRBJ1-4; D uncertain. V lost 2 bases and J lost 0, with 7 bases in between. Germline V gives CDR1 MNHEY, CDR2 SVGAGI. This CDR3 is built from 15 residues. Here the CDR3 DNA reads TGTGCCAGCAGTTACGAGGGTGCAACTAATGAAAAACTGTTTTTT. It specifies CASSYEGATNEKLFF.

The J gene is TRBJ2-2, the V gene TRBV20-1; no clear D. Looked up from germline, CDR1 is DFQATT and CDR2 is SNEGSKA (reference sequence). V lost 0 bases and J lost 3, with 8 bases in between. This CDR3 spans 14 amino acids. This CDR3 reads CSARDSRYTGELFF. Here the CDR3 DNA reads TGCAGTGCTAGAGATAGCAGATACACCGGGGAGCTGTTTTTT.

The J gene is TRBJ2-1, the V gene TRBV10-3; D possibly uses TRBD1 or TRBD2 (5 bases each). Germline lookup yields CDR1 ENHRY and CDR2 SYGVKD. The CDR3 is 12 amino acids. Trimming stripped 4 bases from V and 8 bases from J, with 9 bases between. The DNA for the CDR3 is TGTGCCATCAGTGCCGGGACGGATGAGCAGTTCTTC. The encoded protein is CAISAGTDEQFF.

The V gene is TRBV28, the J gene TRBJ2-7; 7 positions agree with TRBD1. CDR3 length: 14 amino acids. Germline-derived CDR1 and CDR2 are MDHEN and SYDVKM. V was clipped by 6 bases and J by 3 bases; unmatched bases: 8. CDR3 nucleotide sequence: TGTGCCAGCAGGAACAGGGGACCGAACTACGAGCAGTACGTC. Protein: CASRNRGPNYEQYV.

This clonotype was seen only a few times. J is TRBJ2-1 and V is TRBV10-2; 7 bases agree with TRBD1. The CDR3 spans 15 residues. Germline values: CDR1 WSHSY, CDR2 SAAADI. Trimming cost V 6 bases and J 3 bases; bases outside gene matches: 8. Written as DNA, the CDR3 is TGCGCCAGCAGGAACCGGGACAGATACTACAATGAGCAGTTCTTC. This encodes CASRNRDRYYNEQFF.

The chain combines TRBV7-6 with TRBJ2-3, with 7 positions matching TRBD2. CDR1 SGHVS and CDR2 FNYEAQ come from the germline V gene. V dropped 1 base and J dropped 8; count of bases not matched to a gene: 9. The CDR3 length is 15 residues. The CDR3 coding sequence is TGTGCCAGCAGCTTAGACCATACCCGCGGGGGTACGCAGTATTTT. It encodes CASSLDHTRGGTQYF. Complete variable domain (other parts from reference TRBV7-6 and TRBJ2-3): GAGVSQSPRYKVTKRGQDVALRCDPISGHVSLYWYRQALGQGPEFLTYFNYEAQQDKSGLPNDRFSAERPEGSISTLTIQRTEQRDSAMYRCASSLDHTRGGTQYFGPGTRLTVL.

This chain uses TRBV9 with TRBJ2-1; 7 nucleotides line up with TRBD2. Germline V CDR1 and CDR2: SGDLS, YYNGEE. V lost 2 bases to trimming and J lost 8 bases; unmatched junction nucleotides: 10. This CDR3 has 15 amino acids. CDR3 DNA sequence: TGTGCCAGCAGCGTTCTAGCAGGGAGGGGCGATGAGCAGTTCTTC. It specifies CASSVLAGRGDEQFF. Combining the CDR3 with reference TRBV9 and TRBJ2-1 gives the whole variable domain DSGVTQTPKHLITATGQRVTLRCSPRSGDLSVYWYQQSLDQGLQFLIQYYNGEERAKGNILERFSAQQFPDLHSELNLSSLELGDSALYFCASSVLAGRGDEQFFGPGTRLTVL.

The chain links TRBV7-2 to TRBJ2-7; 7 nucleotides line up with TRBD1. This CDR3 is 16 amino acids long. With 1 base clipped from V and 4 bases from J, the junction kept 10 bases outside the gene matches. Germline V lookup: CDR1 SGHTA, CDR2 FQGNSA. CDR3 in DNA: TGTGCCAGCAGCTTAGTATCGGGGACAGAGCGGTACGAGCAGTACTTC. Protein: CASSLVSGTERYEQYF.

This chain connects TRBV12-3 or TRBV12-4 to TRBJ2-7; D may correspond to TRBD1 or TRBD2 (5 bases each). V dropped 4 bases and J dropped 6 bases, with 13 bases sitting between them. This CDR3 comprises 13 residues. The CDR3 loop reads CASSSGTQGEQYF. The DNA for the CDR3 is TGTGCCAGCAGTTCCGGGACCCAGGGCGAGCAGTACTTC.

This clonotype was observed many times. The CDR3 nucleotides are TGCGCCAGCAGCTTCATCGCGGGGTACCTCAATGAGCAGTTCTTC. Encoded protein: CASSFIAGYLNEQFF. V and J are TRBV5-1 and TRBJ2-1; D possibly corresponds to TRBD2 (6 bases). CDR1 SGHRS and CDR2 YFSETQ come from the germline V gene. The length of the CDR3 is 15 residues. The V end was cut by 2 bases, the J end by 6 bases, with 15 bases between.

The rearrangement uses TRBV5-6 and TRBJ2-5; TRBD1 matches at 7 bases. CDR1 and CDR2 from the germline V gene are SGHDT and YYEEEE. Trimming at V came to 2 bases and at J to 5 bases, leaving 6 bases not matched to a gene. This CDR3 is 14 amino acids long. The CDR3 is CASSFTGVRETQYF. The CDR3 DNA is TGTGCCAGCAGCTTTACAGGGGTAAGGGAGACCCAGTACTTC.

The chain combines TRBV29-1 with TRBJ1-2; no clear D gene. This CDR3 is 13 amino acids long. Germline V gene sequence: CDR1 SQVTM, CDR2 ANQGSEA. V was shortened by 0 bases and J by 5 bases, with 10 bases between the two germline ends. The CDR3 bases are TGCAGCGTTGAAGATCTTAGAGGGTATGGCTACACCTTC. It is translated as CSVEDLRGYGYTF.

There are a few counts of this clonotype. V gene TRBV20-1 combines with J gene TRBJ1-4; D gene unclear. Germline V lookup: CDR1 DFQATT, CDR2 SNEGSKA (reference sequence). V was cut by 0 bases and J by 4 bases, with 12 bases left in between. The CDR3 sequence is 15 residues long. In DNA, the CDR3 is TGCAGTGCTAGAGATCCCGGACGCCGTAATGAAAAACTGTTTTTT. The encoded protein is CSARDPGRRNEKLFF.

This clonotype was seen ten or more times. J is TRBJ2-5 and V is TRBV29-1; D is unclear. Germline V lookup: CDR1 SQVTM, CDR2 ANQGSEA. The CDR3 is 14 amino acids. Trimming cost V 0 bases and J 4 bases, with 12 bases left between them. The CDR3 loop is CSVEDVRLRETQYF. The CDR3 region has the DNA TGCAGCGTTGAAGACGTGAGGCTCCGAGAGACCCAGTACTTC.

This chain links TRBV5-1 with TRBJ1-2; D unresolved. There are 14 residues in the CDR3. V lost 1 base, J lost 5 bases, and 12 bases lay in between. Germline V CDR1 and CDR2: SGHRS, YFSETQ. The CDR3 DNA sequence: TGCGCCAGCAGCTTGCAGGAGCTATCTTATGGCTACACCTTC. Translation: CASSLQELSYGYTF.

This chain uses TRBV7-6 with TRBJ2-3; perhaps TRBD2 as D (6 bases). This CDR3 is 16 amino acids long. Germline V gene sequence: CDR1 SGHVS, CDR2 FNYEAQ. The V gene lost 1 base and the J gene lost 4 bases, with 15 bases spanning the gap. Written as DNA, the CDR3 is TGTGCCAGCAGCTTAGTAGGAGGGCAGAACCCAGATACGCAGTATTTT. Translated: CASSLVGGQNPDTQYF.

This clonotype was observed at least ten times. The chain links TRBV9 to TRBJ2-5; D not resolved. Trimming took off 0 bases at V and 2 bases at J, with 8 bases between the two ends. Germline V gene data show CDR1 as SGDLS and CDR2 as YYNGEE. CDR3 length: 14 amino acids. CDR3 sequence reads: CASSVAGYQETQYF. In DNA, the CDR3 is TGTGCCAGCAGCGTAGCTGGCTATCAAGAGACCCAGTACTTC.

This clonotype was seen a handful of times. The CDR3 DNA sequence: TGTGCCAGCAGCTGGAGAGGAGCCGAGCAGTACGTC. Protein: CASSWRGAEQYV. The chain combines TRBV5-5 with TRBJ2-7; D is uncertain. This CDR3 region has 12 residues. Germline CDR1 SGHKS, CDR2 YYEKEE (reference sequence). V was trimmed by 3 bases and J by 6 bases, leaving 10 bases between them.